This T cell receptor beta chain was identified in a study of T-cell memory formation after mild COVID-19 listed by TCRdb under 2021. About the study as a whole: Most TCR sequence clusters were specific to one of the two donors. In a couple of donors, T-cell clones that expanded and contracted after mild COVID-19 were followed by sequencing TCRalpha and TCRbeta repertoires longitudinally. The cohort comprised two young, previously healthy adult volunteers, one female and one male.

The germline V gene provides CDR1 SGHRS and CDR2 YFSETQ. From cysteine to phenylalanine, the CDR3 is 14 amino acids long. Only the CDR3 part of the read is kept: 42 bases, read in frame from the first base. Trimming at the junction amounts to 0 bases on V and 6 bases on J, and the germline ends lie 12 bases apart. Here is what the overall study found, with its caveats: The study covered only a couple of mild cases, and larger cohorts including severe cases with pre-infection samples were considered necessary. Contracting CD4+ clones appeared mostly in the CM and EM memory subsets, whereas CD8+ clones were enriched in EMRA. Some responding clones were detected in pre-infection memory, suggesting pre-existing cross-reactive memory T cells joined the SARS-CoV-2 response. The second-wave clones that peaked on day 37 were not confirmed to be SARS-CoV-2 specific. Clones that contracted from day 15 to 85 showed balanced CD4/CD8 phenotypes, whereas a second wave of clones that expanded from day 15 to 37 leaned towards CD4+.

TCRdb records Illumina NovaSeq 6000 as the sequencer. cDNA libraries for TCRalpha and TCRbeta were prepared by 5'RACE using constant-segment primers, with sample barcodes and unique molecular identifiers added. Trizol reagent was used to extract RNA from every sample. Amplification of the libraries took two PCR steps, and the second step added a second sample barcode plus Illumina TruSeq adapters. Sequencing of the libraries was done on an Illumina NovaSeq, producing 2 x 150 bp paired-end reads. The authors' analysis ran thus. Demultiplexing of reads and collapsing into UMI-guided consensus sequences were performed with migec v1.2.7. Using mixcr v2.1.11, UMI consensuses were aligned to TRA and TRB V and J templates and then assembled into clonotypes. A clonotype was counted as expanded or contracted only if both edgeR and NoisET called the change significant, with noise models trained on biological replicates. For edgeR calls, the thresholds were a false discovery rate-adjusted p below 0.01 and a log2 fold-change of 1. As an exploratory analysis of dynamics, max-normalized trajectories of the 1000 most abundant clonotypes were examined with PCA combined with hierarchical clustering. The CD4 or CD8 phenotype of responding clones was assigned using the separately sequenced CD4+ and CD8+ repertoires. The public reads were quality trimmed at Q25 with fastp and then assembled into clones with MiXCR by TCRdb, keeping productive beta chains. Merged by CDR3 protein, the rows form single entries marked with the most common genes and DNA. In this record, the V and J calls reflect TCRdb's handling and not the investigators' own analysis. In this sample the table shows some 14,000 distinct CDR3 sequences, more than 10% of which occur a single time. The ten top clones hold roughly 50% of the sample.

Ficoll-Paque density gradient centrifugation was the method used to isolate PBMCs. The table lists this clonotype with many counts. There is no known antigen for this receptor. No much larger clone is present one base from it, and per-base qualities are unavailable. Specimen: PBMCs or a T cell subset sorted from them (not recorded which). The chain was built from TRBV5-1 and TRBJ1-2, with TRBD1 perhaps the D gene, on 5 matching bases. The TCR originated in an adult woman who had mild COVID-19 (a few samples of this study predate the infection). The sample titles of this study are shuffled in the database, so cell type and time point are left out; the donor was told from shared clones. The nucleotide sequence is given as TGCGCCAGCAGCTTGGAAGCAGGGAGAGATGGCTACACCTTC. Its coded protein is CASSLEAGRDGYTF.